Each of the 9 T cell receptor beta chains below was sequenced from the same sample in a study of cytomegalovirus exposure and HLA in healthy donors. The PCR used 60 Vbeta and 13 Jbeta primers. Produced via immunoSEQ multiplex PCR; TCRdb's table is partial and in-frame only. The sample shows roughly 180,000 clones, roughly 80% of them seen only once. Sequenced input: PBMCs. The receptor source for this set is a woman in her late teens or twenties in good health and CMV-seronegative.

This chain joins TRBV6-5 and TRBJ1-5; D not certain. V gave up 8 bases and J gave up 0 bases, with 8 bases separating them. CDR3 size: 13 residues. Germline V gene sequence: CDR1 MNHEY, CDR2 SVGAGI. In DNA, the CDR3 is TGTGCCAGCGGGCGGGATAGCAATCAGCCCCAGCATTTT. It yields the protein CASGRDSNQPQHF.

The V and J genes are TRBV29-1 and TRBJ2-7, with 10 positions matching TRBD1. This CDR3 has 14 residues. The V and J ends lost 5 bases and 0 bases, in that order; junction bases with no gene match: 4. Germline V gives CDR1 SQVTM, CDR2 ANQGSEA. The CDR3 DNA sequence: TGCAGCGTTCGGACAGGGGGGAACTCCTACGAGCAGTACTTC. Translation gives CSVRTGGNSYEQYF.

V is TRBV5-1 and J is TRBJ2-5; 8 nucleotides match TRBD2. The CDR3 runs 16 residues. V shed 2 bases and J 1 base; nucleotides not matched to a gene: 7. CDR1 is SGHRS, CDR2 YFSETQ, per germline. In nucleotides, the CDR3 is TGCGCCAGCAGCTTTGTCGGGAGGGCCCCCCAAGAGACCCAGTACTTC. Its protein product is CASSFVGRAPQETQYF.

The chain links TRBV5-4 to TRBJ2-1; TRBD2 might be the D (6 bases). Trimming shortened V by 7 bases and J by 0 bases, and 14 bases separated the two germline ends. Germline CDR1 reads SGHNT; CDR2 reads YYREEE (reference sequence). The length of the CDR3 is 15 residues. CDR3 loop: CASSAGYSSYNEQFF. The CDR3 region has the DNA TGTGCCAGCTCGGCGGGGTATAGCTCCTACAATGAGCAGTTCTTC.

V gene TRBV28 combines with J gene TRBJ2-1; 11 nucleotides align to TRBD2. The CDR3 covers 15 residues. Germline trimming cut 7 bases from V and 10 bases from J; bases unmatched to any gene: 12. Germline CDR1 MDHEN, CDR2 SYDVKM. The CDR3 loop reads CASTTTSGRSREQFF. The CDR3 DNA sequence: TGTGCCAGCACCACAACTAGCGGGAGATCCCGCGAGCAGTTCTTC.

This clone was seen ten or more times. The chain links TRBV6-5 to TRBJ1-5; the D gene is possibly TRBD1 (6 bases). Trimming pared 7 bases from V and 5 bases from J, leaving 12 bases between. Germline loops: CDR1 MNHEY, CDR2 SVGAGI. The CDR3 contains 13 residues. CDR3 region: CASMRGRDQPQHF. The CDR3 coding sequence is TGTGCCAGCATGAGGGGGAGGGATCAGCCCCAGCATTTT.

The chain links TRBV7-2 to TRBJ1-2, with TRBD1 identical over 10 bases. After removal of 5 bases from V and 8 bases from J, the junction contained 17 bases not matched to a gene. Germline V gives CDR1 SGHTA, CDR2 FQGNSA. There are 17 residues in the CDR3. The CDR3 sequence is CASSPPGQGNYGSGYTF. DNA for the CDR3: TGTGCCAGCAGCCCACCGGGACAGGGGAATTATGGCTCGGGCTACACCTTC.

The gene calls are TRBV5-4 and TRBJ1-1, with D maybe TRBD1 (6 bases). This CDR3 comprises 15 residues. Germline V gene sequence: CDR1 SGHNT, CDR2 YYREEE (reference sequence). V gave up 4 bases and J gave up 2 bases, with 15 bases separating them. The CDR3 DNA follows: TGTGCCAGCAGCAACAGCAGGGGTTCTAACACTGAAGCTTTCTTT. This translates into CASSNSRGSNTEAFF.

V gene TRBV4-2 combines with J gene TRBJ2-7, with TRBD1 as a possible D gene (5 bases). CDR3 size: 16 residues. V dropped 1 base and J dropped 2 bases, with 15 bases sitting between them. Germline V gives CDR1 LGHNA, CDR2 YNFKEQ. DNA of the CDR3: TGTGCCAGCAGCCAAGTGGCTAGTCAGGGAACCTACGAGCAGTACTTC. The encoded protein is CASSQVASQGTYEQYF.